Following are 9 T cell receptor beta chains from one sample sequenced in a study of identical twins. TCRdb passed the 5' RACE reads through MiXCR, listing each CDR3 protein once. The sample carries 300,000 to 350,000 distinct CDR3 sequences, approximately 13% recorded once. The same data also went into a second study, on yellow fever vaccine responses in identical twins.

Sequenced: CD8+ T cells sorted from blood. Source of these receptors: a young woman in good health.

This clonotype was seen a handful of times. The J gene is TRBJ1-5, the V gene TRBV7-9; D remains ambiguous. The CDR3 consists of 14 residues. V lost 6 bases and J lost 1, with 10 bases in between. Germline V gives CDR1 SEHNR, CDR2 FQNEAQ (reference sequence). CDR3 sequence (DNA): TGTGCCAGCAGTTCAGAGGGAAGCAATCAGCCCCAGCATTTT. It encodes CASSSEGSNQPQHF. The full variable domain, with the rest looked up from reference TRBV7-9 and TRBJ1-5, is DTGVSQNPRHKITKRGQNVTFRCDPISEHNRLYWYRQTLGQGPEFLTYFQNEAQLEKSRLLSDRFSAERPKGSFSTLEIQRTEQGDSAMYLCASSSEGSNQPQHFGDGTRLSIL.

This sequence joins TRBV7-8 and TRBJ2-7; D not resolved. Germline V gene data show CDR1 as SGHVS and CDR2 as FQNEAQ. The CDR3 is 13 residues long. Trimming took off 5 bases at V and 3 bases at J, with 11 bases between the two ends. This chain's CDR3 is CASSETRIYEQYF. In DNA form, the CDR3 reads TGTGCCAGCAGCGAAACACGGATCTACGAGCAGTACTTC.

CDR3 bases: TGTGCCAGCAGTTTAACAGGGTATGAAGCTTTCTTT. Translated: CASSLTGYEAFF. The genes are TRBV12-3 or TRBV12-4 and TRBJ1-1, with D possibly being TRBD1 (6 bases). V lost 2 bases to trimming and J lost 7 bases, with 8 bases between them. This CDR3 spans 12 amino acids.

The chain carries TRBV3-1 and TRBJ1-1; D is ambiguous. CDR1 and CDR2 from the germline V gene are LGHDT and YNNKEL (reference sequence). Trimming removed 0 bases at V and 8 bases at J, with 4 bases between. CDR3 size: 11 residues. The CDR3 sequence is CASSQDREAFF. In DNA, the CDR3 is TGTGCCAGCAGCCAAGACCGCGAAGCTTTCTTT.

The rearrangement uses TRBV3-1 and TRBJ2-5; 8 bases match TRBD1. Germline V gene sequence: CDR1 LGHDT, CDR2 YNNKEL (reference sequence). The CDR3 covers 17 residues. The trim removed 1 base at V and 4 bases at J, leaving 11 bases unmatched. Here the CDR3 DNA reads TGTGCCAGCAGCCAAGCTAGGCGACAGGGGATCGGAGAGACCCAGTACTTC. Translation gives CASSQARRQGIGETQYF.

In its sample, this clonotype was seen many times. This chain connects TRBV11-2 to TRBJ2-3; 7 bases fit TRBD2. Germline CDR1 is SGHAT and CDR2 is FQNNGV. There are 15 residues in the CDR3. V shed 1 base, J shed 2 bases, and the junction held 3 bases outside the gene matches. CDR3 in DNA: TGTGCCAGCAGCTTAGGGGACTATCACACAGATACGCAGTATTTT. It codes for CASSLGDYHTDTQYF.

This clonotype has a count of ten or more. The rearrangement joins TRBV7-8 to TRBJ2-1; 7 bases line up with TRBD2. Germline values: CDR1 SGHVS, CDR2 FQNEAQ. The CDR3 runs 16 residues. Germline trimming cut 3 bases from V and 3 bases from J; bases unmatched to any gene: 8. In nucleotides, the CDR3 is TGTGCCAGCAGCTTCCTTGCCGGGACTAACTACAATGAGCAGTTCTTC. Its translation is CASSFLAGTNYNEQFF.

This clonotype came up a few times. This chain uses TRBV5-1 with TRBJ2-5; D is possibly TRBD2 (6 bases). Trimming stripped 1 base from V and 2 bases from J, with 15 bases between. The V gene's germline CDR1 is SGHRS and CDR2 YFSETQ. The CDR3 extends over 16 amino acids. The CDR3 sequence is CASSLFGLTDQETQYF. CDR3 in DNA: TGCGCCAGCAGCTTGTTCGGACTAACCGATCAAGAGACCCAGTACTTC.

The chain employs TRBV20-1 and TRBJ2-1; possible D gene TRBD1, 6 bases. Trimming left V 3 bases short and J 2 bases short, with 11 bases between. Germline values: CDR1 DFQATT, CDR2 SNEGSKA (reference sequence). The CDR3 is made up of 14 amino acids. The CDR3 DNA reads TGCAGTGCTAGGGGTCAGGGGACCTACAATGAGCAGTTCTTC. As protein: CSARGQGTYNEQFF.